This T cell receptor beta chain was sequenced in a study of post-analysis software for immune sequencing data. Whole-study context: Some patients lacked subtype; others had relapsing-remitting, secondary progressive or progressive-relapsing disease. Overall study results and limits: Controls' normalized Chao1 diversity significantly exceeded that of multiple sclerosis patients. Five TRBV segments, TRBV5-6, TRBV5-1 and TRBV20-1 among them, were found more frequent in patients than controls.

Comment on this clonotype: Its antigen is still unknown.

Libraries were made from TCR beta cDNA, and they carried unique molecular identifiers. TCRdb re-called the PCR reads through MiXCR, storing one row per CDR3 protein. This table has about half a million distinct CDR3 sequences, 34% appearing once. Trimming pared 6 bases from V and 3 bases from J, leaving 14 bases between. CDR3 length: 13 amino acids. Germline CDR1 reads DFQATT; CDR2 reads SNEGSKA (reference sequence). The origin of this receptor is a girl aged 2-17 years with multiple sclerosis. The sample taken for sequencing was blood. The chain recombines TRBV20-1 with TRBJ2-5; no firm D call. This chain's CDR3 is CSATAVGKETQYF. The CDR3 DNA reads TGCAGTGCCACGGCGGTGGGGAAAGAGACCCAGTACTTC.